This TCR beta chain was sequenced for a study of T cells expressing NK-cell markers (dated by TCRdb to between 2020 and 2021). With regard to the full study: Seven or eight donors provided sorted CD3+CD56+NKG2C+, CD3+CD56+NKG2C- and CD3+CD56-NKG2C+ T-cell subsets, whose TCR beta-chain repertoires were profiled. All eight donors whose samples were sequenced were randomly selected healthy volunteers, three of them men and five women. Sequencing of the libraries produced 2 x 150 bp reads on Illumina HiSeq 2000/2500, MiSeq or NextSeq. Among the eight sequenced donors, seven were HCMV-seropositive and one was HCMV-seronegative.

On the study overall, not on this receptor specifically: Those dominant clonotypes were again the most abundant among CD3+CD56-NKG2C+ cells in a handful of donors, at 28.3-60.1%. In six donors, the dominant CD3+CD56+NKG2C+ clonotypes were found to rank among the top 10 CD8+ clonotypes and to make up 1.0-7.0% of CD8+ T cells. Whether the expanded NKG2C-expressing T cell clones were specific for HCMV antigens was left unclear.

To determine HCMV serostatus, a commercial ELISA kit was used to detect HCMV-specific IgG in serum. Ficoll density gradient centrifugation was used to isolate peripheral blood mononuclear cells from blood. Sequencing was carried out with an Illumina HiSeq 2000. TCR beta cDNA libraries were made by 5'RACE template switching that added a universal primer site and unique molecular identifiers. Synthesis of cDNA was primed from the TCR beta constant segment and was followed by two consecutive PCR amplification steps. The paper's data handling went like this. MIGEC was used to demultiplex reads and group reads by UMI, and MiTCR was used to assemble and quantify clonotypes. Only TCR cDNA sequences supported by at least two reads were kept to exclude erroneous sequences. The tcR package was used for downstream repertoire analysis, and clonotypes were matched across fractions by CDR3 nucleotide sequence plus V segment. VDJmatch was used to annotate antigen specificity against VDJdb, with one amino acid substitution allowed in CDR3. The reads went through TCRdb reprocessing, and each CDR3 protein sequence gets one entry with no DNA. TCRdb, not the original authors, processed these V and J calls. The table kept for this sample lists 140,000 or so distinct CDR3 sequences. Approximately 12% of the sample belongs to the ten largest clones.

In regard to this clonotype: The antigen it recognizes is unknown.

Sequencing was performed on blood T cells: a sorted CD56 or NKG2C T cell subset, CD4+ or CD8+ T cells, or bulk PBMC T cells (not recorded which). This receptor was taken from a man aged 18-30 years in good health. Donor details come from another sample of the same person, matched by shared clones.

The CDR3: CASSQTTFEKLFF. The chain couples TRBV4-1 to TRBJ1-4. The CDR3 holds 13 amino acids from the cysteine to the phenylalanine. DNA for this receptor is not on file. Taken from the germline V gene, the CDR1 and CDR2 loops are MGHRA and YSYEKL.